This entry lists 21 T cell receptor beta chains sequenced from one sample in a study of blood T cell repertoires in COVID-19. The assay was immunoSEQ multiplex PCR, and TCRdb's table has in-frame clones only and misses some. The sample records hundreds of thousands of clones, about 91% being singletons. The source material was peripheral blood. The origin of the receptors is a man at least 80 years old with acute or convalescent COVID-19.

This sequence joins TRBV29-1 and TRBJ2-7; TRBD1 agrees at 10 bases. This CDR3 is built from 13 residues. Germline trimming cut 5 bases from V and 5 bases from J; bases unmatched to any gene: 6. CDR1 is SQVTM and CDR2 is ANQGSEA in the germline V gene. CDR3 region: CSVLRTGGNEQYF. The CDR3 nucleotides read TGCAGCGTTCTTCGGACAGGGGGTAACGAGCAGTACTTC.

The chain has TRBV14 and TRBJ2-2; tentative D call: TRBD1 (5 bases). This CDR3 region has 14 residues. Trimming cost V 3 bases and J 4 bases, with 9 bases left between them. Per the germline V gene, CDR1 is SGHDN and CDR2 is FVKESK. CDR3 DNA: TGTGCCAGCAGCCAGTGGGGCGGCACCGGGGAGCTGTTTTTT. Translated: CASSQWGGTGELFF. The whole variable domain, filled in from reference TRBV14 and TRBJ2-2, reads EAGVTQFPSHSVIEKGQTVTLRCDPISGHDNLYWYRRVMGKEIKFLLHFVKESKQDESGMPNNRFLAERTGGTYSTLKVQPAELEDSGVYFCASSQWGGTGELFFGEGSRLTVL.

This chain uses TRBV7-2 with TRBJ1-2, with D possibly being TRBD1 (5 bases). Trimming cost V 0 bases and J 4 bases, with 9 bases left between them. Per the germline V gene, CDR1 is SGHTA and CDR2 is FQGNSA. This CDR3 is built from 14 residues. The CDR3 sequence is CASSLATESYGYTF. DNA for the CDR3: TGTGCCAGCAGCTTAGCGACAGAATCCTATGGCTACACCTTC.

The V gene is TRBV7-2, the J gene TRBJ1-1; D is unclear. The CDR3 runs to 12 residues. The germline V gene has CDR1 SGHTA and CDR2 FQGNSA. V dropped 1 base and J dropped 10 bases, with 10 bases sitting between them. The CDR3 sequence is CASSLGGVGAFF. CDR3 nucleotide sequence: TGTGCCAGCAGCTTAGGGGGAGTGGGAGCTTTCTTT.

The CDR3 region is CASSLRRQGLYGYTF. CDR3 nucleotide sequence: TGTGCCAGCAGTTTGAGGAGACAGGGTCTCTATGGCTACACCTTC. The V gene is TRBV28, the J gene TRBJ1-2, with 7 bases aligning to TRBD1. CDR1 and CDR2 from the germline V gene are MDHEN and SYDVKM. This CDR3 has 15 residues. The V gene end was trimmed by 3 bases and the J gene end by 4 bases; junction bases not matched to a gene: 8.

V is TRBV18 and J is TRBJ1-4; tentative D call: TRBD1 (6 bases). This CDR3 has 15 residues. Trimming took off 4 bases at V and 0 bases at J, with 9 bases between the two ends. The germline V gene has CDR1 KGHSH and CDR2 LQKENI. The CDR3 nucleotides read TGTGCCAGCTCACGGGACACTCCAACTAATGAAAAACTGTTTTTT. Translation gives CASSRDTPTNEKLFF. The whole variable domain, remainder taken from reference TRBV18 and TRBJ1-4, is NAGVMQNPRHLVRRRGQEARLRCSPMKGHSHVYWYRQLPEEGLKFMVYLQKENIIDESGMPKERFSAEFPKEGPSILRIQQVVRGDSAAYFCASSRDTPTNEKLFFGSGTQLSVL.

V and J are TRBV20-1 and TRBJ1-5; TRBD1 agrees at 9 bases. This CDR3 is built from 14 residues. Germline CDR1 DFQATT, CDR2 SNEGSKA (reference sequence). V lost 5 bases, J lost 4 bases, and 6 bases stayed unmatched. CDR3 in amino acids: CSAGDRGFNQPQHF. The CDR3 nucleotides are TGCAGTGCTGGTGACAGGGGGTTTAATCAGCCCCAGCATTTT.

This clone showed up just a few times. The chain has TRBV4-1 and TRBJ2-5, with D possibly being TRBD1 (6 bases). This CDR3 has 14 amino acids. V gave up 3 bases and J gave up 5 bases, with 13 bases separating them. CDR1 is MGHRA, CDR2 YSYEKL, per germline. DNA for the CDR3: TGCGCCAGCAGCCACCCGACAGGAGCGGAGACCCAGTACTTC. It codes for CASSHPTGAETQYF.

The rearrangement links TRBV5-1 to TRBJ2-5, with 7 bases identical to TRBD2. Losses at the gene ends were 0 bases for V and 4 bases for J; bases not matched to a gene: 6. Germline CDR1 SGHRS, CDR2 YFSETQ. The CDR3 totals 15 residues. The CDR3 here is CASSLAAGVSETQYF. CDR3 coding DNA: TGCGCCAGCAGCTTGGCGGCGGGAGTTTCAGAGACCCAGTACTTC.

This chain connects TRBV5-6 to TRBJ2-1, with a possible D match to TRBD2 (6 bases). Trimming shortened V by 0 bases and J by 4 bases, and 11 bases separated the two germline ends. The CDR3 runs 15 residues. From germline, CDR1 is SGHDT and CDR2 YYEEEE. CDR3 residues: CASSLVLGTYNEQFF. CDR3 DNA sequence: TGTGCCAGCAGCTTGGTCTTGGGGACTTACAATGAGCAGTTCTTC.

The chain is built from TRBV12-5 and TRBJ2-2; TRBD2 matches at 7 bases. V lost 4 bases to trimming and J lost 0 bases; unmatched junction nucleotides: 2. Looked up from germline, CDR1 is LGHNT and CDR2 is FRNRAP. This CDR3 is 15 amino acids long. In nucleotides, the CDR3 is TGTGCTAGTGGTTACGGGGGGACGAACACCGGGGAGCTGTTTTTT. Translating gives CASGYGGTNTGELFF.

The rearrangement joins TRBV19 to TRBJ1-4, with 10 bases matching TRBD1. There are 15 residues in the CDR3. Germline lookup yields CDR1 LNHDA and CDR2 SQIVND (reference sequence). Unmatched junction bases numbered 8, after V lost 6 bases and J lost 7 bases. CDR3 sequence reads: CASSSPGQGPEKLFF. CDR3 bases: TGTGCCAGTAGCTCCCCGGGACAGGGGCCTGAAAAACTGTTTTTT.

This clone occurred once. The chain carries TRBV19 and TRBJ1-3, with 8 bases lining up with TRBD1. V shed 5 bases, J shed 1 base, and the junction held 7 bases outside the gene matches. CDR1 and CDR2 from the germline V gene are LNHDA and SQIVND (reference sequence). The CDR3 consists of 16 residues. In DNA, the CDR3 is TGTGCCAGTAGTCAGACCGGACAGGGATCTGGAAACACCATATATTTT. It codes for CASSQTGQGSGNTIYF.

The rearrangement joins TRBV19 to TRBJ1-2; 11 nucleotides agree with TRBD1. This CDR3 has 14 amino acids. Germline loops: CDR1 LNHDA, CDR2 SQIVND (reference sequence). V shed 4 bases and J 8 bases; nucleotides not matched to a gene: 6. The CDR3 sequence is CASSSGQGAWGYTF. In DNA, the CDR3 is TGTGCCAGTAGTAGCGGACAGGGGGCGTGGGGCTACACCTTC.

This clone showed up just a few times. This chain joins TRBV28 and TRBJ2-5; 7 nucleotides line up with TRBD2. The CDR3 runs 16 residues. Germline loops: CDR1 MDHEN, CDR2 SYDVKM. Unmatched junction bases numbered 9, after V lost 1 base and J lost 4 bases. The CDR3 DNA reads as TGTGCCAGCAGTTTATATGGGGGAGGGCCGGCAGAGACCCAGTACTTC. It translates to CASSLYGGGPAETQYF. Together with reference TRBV28 and TRBJ2-5, the CDR3 gives the full variable domain: DVKVTQSSRYLVKRTGEKVFLECVQDMDHENMFWYRQDPGLGLRLIYFSYDVKMKEKGDIPEGYSVSREKKERFSLILESASTNQTSMYLCASSLYGGGPAETQYFGPGTRLLVL.

The chain uses TRBV6-6 and TRBJ1-3; 7 positions match TRBD1. J lost 7 bases, V lost 7 bases, and 4 bases had no gene match. This CDR3 contains 12 residues. Germline CDR1 is MNHNY and CDR2 is SVGAGI (reference sequence). CDR3 sequence (DNA): TGTGCCAGCACCAAACAGGGGAACACCATATATTTT. This codes for CASTKQGNTIYF.

V is TRBV5-6 and J is TRBJ2-3; D unresolved. CDR3 length equals 12 residues. The V gene lost 0 bases and the J gene lost 7 bases, with 6 bases spanning the gap. Per the germline V gene, CDR1 is SGHDT and CDR2 is YYEEEE. CDR3 bases: TGTGCCAGCAGCTTGGGAGTCTATACGCAGTATTTT. This encodes CASSLGVYTQYF. Drawing the rest from reference TRBV5-6 and TRBJ2-3, the complete variable domain is DAGVTQSPTHLIKTRGQQVTLRCSPKSGHDTVSWYQQALGQGPQFIFQYYEEEERQRGNFPDRFSGHQFPNYSSELNVNALLLGDSALYLCASSLGVYTQYFGPGTRLTVL.

The rearrangement links TRBV15 to TRBJ2-4; 7 nucleotides line up with TRBD1. Losses at the gene ends were 0 bases for V and 2 bases for J; bases not matched to a gene: 13. Germline V CDR1 and CDR2: LNHNV, YYDKDF (reference sequence). This CDR3 has 19 amino acids. The CDR3 loop is CATSRDGVAGQVSKNIQYF. CDR3 nucleotide sequence: TGTGCCACCAGCAGAGATGGAGTAGCTGGACAGGTTTCCAAAAACATTCAGTACTTC.

The V call is TRBV5-5, the J call TRBJ1-4, with a weak D call TRBD1 (6 bases). Germline loops: CDR1 SGHKS, CDR2 YYEKEE (reference sequence). This CDR3 contains 20 residues. The germline V and J ends were trimmed by 0 bases and 4 bases, with 25 bases remaining between them. The CDR3: CASSLGGPVSQILNNEKLFF. For the CDR3, the DNA is TGTGCCAGCAGCTTGGGGGGGCCGGTCTCGCAAATACTCAATAATGAAAAACTGTTTTTT. The variable domain in full, with the rest retrieved from reference TRBV5-5 and TRBJ1-4, is DAGVTQSPTHLIKTRGQQVTLRCSPISGHKSVSWYQQVLGQGPQFIFQYYEKEERGRGNFPDRFSARQFPNYSSELNVNALLLGDSALYLCASSLGGPVSQILNNEKLFFGSGTQLSVL.

V usage is TRBV11-3 and J usage is TRBJ2-7; 9 bases are a match to TRBD2. Germline-derived CDR1 and CDR2 are SGHNT and YENEEA. This CDR3 is built from 17 residues. With V trimmed by 4 bases and J by 2 bases, 12 bases remained unmatched. The CDR3 protein is CASSWTLAGALTYEQYF. The CDR3 bases are TGTGCCAGCAGCTGGACCTTAGCGGGAGCCCTGACCTACGAGCAGTACTTC.

The CDR3 DNA reads as TGTGCCAGCAGCCGGACTAGCGGGGGGGAATTCGAGCAGTACTTC. Encoded protein: CASSRTSGGEFEQYF. The chain has TRBV3-1 (or the pseudogene TRBV3-2) and TRBJ2-7, with TRBD2 identical over 15 bases. Germline CDR1 LGHDT, CDR2 YNNKEL (reference sequence). V gave up 4 bases and J gave up 6 bases; unmatched junction bases: 4. The CDR3 contains 15 residues.